This TCR beta chain was retrieved from a study of T-cell reconstitution after alpha-beta-depleted transplantation in children. A TCRbeta library incorporating unique molecular identifiers was prepared. TCRdb reanalysed the PCR reads using MiXCR and keeps one entry per CDR3 protein. Here the sample spans about 500,000 distinct CDR3 sequences, about 31% being singletons. With 3 bases removed from V and 7 bases from J, the gap between germline ends came to 9 bases. CDR3 length: 13 residues. The germline gives CDR1 MNHEY, CDR2 SVGAGI. This rearrangement joins TRBV6-5 to TRBJ1-4, with no clear D. This TCR derives from a human donor who donated a stem cell graft to a child with aplastic anemia. The source was PBMCs from the stem cell graft donor, collected from the stem cell graft. The CDR3: CASSYTESEKLFF. CDR3 DNA sequence: TGTGCCAGCAGTTATACGGAGAGTGAAAAACTGTTTTTT.